The subject of this entry is one T cell receptor beta chain. These data originate in a study of control samples from healthy donors and cancer patients. The length of the CDR3 is 14 residues. The J segment lost 6 bases and the V segment lost 3 bases, leaving 8 bases of the junction unmatched. Germline V gene data show CDR1 as SGHKS and CDR2 as YYEKEE (reference sequence). The protocol was immunoSEQ multiplex PCR, while the TCRdb copy is restricted to in-frame clones and leaves out a portion. The data contain 90,000 to 100,000 clones, 79% of them singletons. The clonotype was recovered from a woman under 40 in good health. Sequenced sample: blood. The rearrangement uses TRBV5-5 and TRBJ2-7; 8 bases align to TRBD1. The chain's CDR3 is CASSSRRQGSEQYF. The CDR3 DNA is TGTGCCAGCAGCTCCCGTCGACAGGGGAGCGAGCAGTACTTC.